This is a list of T cell receptor beta chains from one sample in a study of OX40 agonist ivuxolimab in advanced cancers. Sequencing was performed with immunoSEQ multiplex PCR; in TCRdb, only in-frame clones are kept and a portion is missing. The sample lists around 84,000 clones; 85% to 95% were seen once. The sequences come from CD4+ or CD8+ T cells sorted from blood, collected in a trial of the OX40 agonist ivuxolimab. Receptor source: an adult with an advanced solid tumor such as melanoma, head and neck, liver or kidney cancer. Each CDR3 is given with its conserved first and last residue. The D gene is left open where the match is weak. For some rows the clone size is stated as once, few or many, or as a class when expanded; others skip it.

D	J	V	size	DNA	CDR3
NA	TRBJ1-2	TRBV10-3	NA	TGTGCCATCAGTGCCAACAGGGAAGGAGACTATGGCTACACCTTC	CAISANREGDYGYTF
NA	TRBJ1-5	TRBV10-3	NA	TGTGCCATCAGTGAGACAGCTAGCAATCAGCCCCAGCATTTT	CAISETASNQPQHF
NA	TRBJ2-1	TRBV5-1	NA	TGCGCCAGCAGCGACGGGAACTCCCCGTTCTTC	CASSDGNSPFF
TRBD2	TRBJ2-2	TRBV11-2	NA	TGTGCCAGCAGCTCGGGGCCAGCGGGGGCCGGAAACACCGGGGAGCTGTTTTTT	CASSSGPAGAGNTGELFF
NA	TRBJ1-1	TRBV7-6	NA	TGTGCCAGCAGCTACCTAGGGGGCACTGAAGCTTTCTTT	CASSYLGGTEAFF
TRBD1	TRBJ1-6	TRBV14	NA	TGTGCCAGCAGCTCCGACAGGGAAAATTCACCCCTCCACTTT	CASSSDRENSPLHF
NA	TRBJ2-3	TRBV7-9	NA	TGTGCCAGCAGCCCGATGACAGGTACTAGCACAGATACGCAGTATTTT	CASSPMTGTSTDTQYF
TRBD1	TRBJ2-7	TRBV4-1	NA	TGCGCCAGCAGCCATCGGACAGGGACCTACGAGCAGTACTTC	CASSHRTGTYEQYF
NA	TRBJ1-2	TRBV29-1	NA	TGCAGCGTTGTATGGTCCGGGTTGATAGATGGCTACACCTTC	CSVVWSGLIDGYTF
NA	TRBJ2-3	TRBV6-5	NA	TGTGCCAGCAGTTACTCGACCGCCTCTAGCACAGATACGCAGTATTTT	CASSYSTASSTDTQYF
NA	TRBJ1-5	TRBV2	NA	TGTGCCAGCAGGGACCGACAGATTAGCAATCAGCCCCAGCATTTT	CASRDRQISNQPQHF
NA	TRBJ2-5	TRBV19	NA	TGTGCCAGTAGTATCCGGGTTTGGGACCAAGAGACCCAGTACTTC	CASSIRVWDQETQYF
TRBD1	TRBJ2-2	TRBV27	NA	TGTGCCAGCAGTCGGGGACAGGTCGAGGGGACCGGGGAGCTGTTTTTT	CASSRGQVEGTGELFF
NA	TRBJ2-3	TRBV6-5	NA	TGTGCCAGCAGTCCACTAGTCGAGGCAGATACGCAGTATTTT	CASSPLVEADTQYF
NA	TRBJ2-7	TRBV6-6	NA	TGTGCCAGCAGTTACTCCCTGGGGAACTACGAGCAGTACTTC	CASSYSLGNYEQYF
NA	TRBJ2-3	TRBV7-8	few	TGTGCCAGCAGCTTATATTGGGGGCAGGCGGACCCCACAGATACGCAGTATTTT	CASSLYWGQADPTDTQYF
NA	TRBJ1-3	TRBV7-6	once	TGTGCCAGCGGTCTAGTTGTTGGAAACACCATATATTTT	CASGLVVGNTIYF
NA	TRBJ2-1	TRBV7-9	NA	TGTGCCAGCAGCTTAGCACGCGGGGAGCTCCACAATGAGCAGTTCTTC	CASSLARGELHNEQFF
NA	TRBJ2-2	TRBV5-6	NA	TGTGCCAGCAGCTTGGGGACGGCGGCCGGGGAGCTGTTTTTT	CASSLGTAAGELFF
TRBD2	TRBJ2-7	TRBV13	NA	TGTGCCAGCAGCTTAGGGACCGGACTAGGAGTGTTCGAGCAGTACTTC	CASSLGTGLGVFEQYF
TRBD2	TRBJ2-1	TRBV9	NA	TGTGCCAGCAGCCCCCTTGGGTCGACTAGCGGGGGGGCCTATGAGCAGTTCTTC	CASSPLGSTSGGAYEQFF
NA	TRBJ1-2	TRBV6-5	NA	TGTGCCAGCAGTTACTCGAGTCATAACTATGGCTACACCTTC	CASSYSSHNYGYTF
NA	TRBJ2-7	TRBV4-1	once	TGCGCCAGCAGCCAAGATGAGCGGAAGGTAGGCTACGAGCAGTACTTC	CASSQDERKVGYEQYF
NA	TRBJ1-1	TRBV6-1	NA	TGTGCCAGCAGTCCGGGACACCTCATGAACACTGAAGCTTTCTTT	CASSPGHLMNTEAFF
NA	TRBJ1-2	TRBV14	NA	TGTGCCAGCAGCCAAGATAACAGTAACTATGGCTACACCTTC	CASSQDNSNYGYTF
NA	TRBJ2-3	TRBV5-1	once	TGCGCCAGCAGCTTAGGAGGAGATACAGATACGCAGTATTTT	CASSLGGDTDTQYF